This T cell receptor beta chain was obtained from a study of cytomegalovirus exposure and HLA in healthy donors. Study-level findings and limits: Several of the most significant clusters appeared, in a later analysis, to be linked to common viral pathogens. The likely origin of a cluster of highly shared sequence variants was a sequencing artifact. CMV serostatus stood as the only immune exposure information on hand.

This CDR3 region has 15 residues. Losses at the gene ends were 1 base for V and 4 bases for J; bases not matched to a gene: 4. The germline CDR1 and CDR2 sequences are LGHNA and YSLEER. Primers for the PCR totalled 60 Vbeta and 13 Jbeta. Only in-frame clones appear in the TCRdb table, and some are missing; sequencing was by immunoSEQ multiplex PCR. In the table there are about 150,000 clones, approximately 79% of which are singletons. On this clone: Its specificity is not known.

The receptor was isolated from a woman in her forties or fifties in good health and CMV-seropositive. V gene TRBV4-3 combines with J gene TRBJ1-5; 7 bases are shared with TRBD1. Sequenced: PBMCs. The CDR3, as DNA: TGCGCCAGCAGCCAAGGGACAGGCCTGAATCAGCCCCAGCATTTT. Protein: CASSQGTGLNQPQHF.